The 16 T cell receptor beta chains in this list originate from one sample, sequenced in a study of Graves' ophthalmopathy and Graves' hyperthyroidism. RNA served as the template for amplifying TCR beta CDR3 regions. First-round RT-PCR relied on HTBI primers, and a second-round multiplex PCR came next. TCRdb re-called the multiplex PCR reads through MiXCR, storing one row per CDR3 protein. The table lists around 1,200,000 distinct CDR3 sequences, 36% of them singletons. Sequencing used peripheral blood or thyroid tissue (not recorded which). These receptors were taken from an adult man with Graves' hyperthyroidism.

This clonotype was picked up a small number of times. The chain recombines TRBV4-3 with TRBJ1-2, with TRBD1 identical over 7 bases. The CDR3 is 15 amino acids. The germline gives CDR1 LGHNA, CDR2 YSLEER. V was pared by 1 base and J by 4 bases, with 6 bases of the junction left unmatched. The CDR3 loop is CASSQVGGASYGYTF. The CDR3 region has the DNA TGCGCCAGCAGCCAAGTAGGGGGCGCAAGCTATGGCTACACCTTC.

Comments on this clonotype: At one boundary the junction diverges from the germline segment, which might be a read error. CDR3 bases: TGTACCAGCAGCCCCGATGTGAACACTGAAGCTTTCTTT. It translates to CTSSPDVNTEAFF. The chain couples TRBV7-8 to TRBJ1-1, with unresolved D. This CDR3 is built from 13 residues. The V gene's germline CDR1 is SGHVS and CDR2 FQNEAQ.

The V and J genes are TRBV4-3 and TRBJ1-5, with 7 bases aligning to TRBD1. With 1 base clipped from V and 3 bases from J, the junction kept 6 bases outside the gene matches. Per germline, CDR1 LGHNA and CDR2 YSLEER. The CDR3 is 16 amino acids. CDR3 region: CASSQGQGGVNQPQHF. For the CDR3, the DNA is TGCGCCAGCAGCCAAGGACAGGGCGGGGTCAATCAGCCCCAGCATTTT.

This clonotype was seen ten or more times. The V and J genes are TRBV12-3 or TRBV12-4 and TRBJ2-7; either TRBD1 or TRBD2 may fit D (5 bases each). V lost 5 bases and J lost 6, with 11 bases in between. The CDR3 sequence is 12 residues long. CDR3 loop: CASSPEGPEQYF. The DNA of the CDR3 is TGTGCCAGCAGTCCCGAGGGGCCCGAGCAGTACTTC.

This clonotype has just a few counts. This rearrangement joins TRBV24-1 to TRBJ2-7; a possible D gene is TRBD2 (6 bases). V lost 3 bases, J lost 2 bases, and 13 bases lay in between. Germline loops: CDR1 KGHDR, CDR2 SFDVKD. CDR3 length: 15 amino acids. CDR3 loop: CATSDGRESAYEQYF. The DNA of the CDR3 is TGTGCCACCAGTGATGGTCGGGAGTCAGCCTACGAGCAGTACTTC.

The chain carries TRBV4-3 and TRBJ2-2; a possible D gene is TRBD2 (5 bases). The ends were cut back, 2 bases at V and 0 bases at J, with 13 bases in the middle. The CDR3 covers 17 residues. Germline loops: CDR1 LGHNA, CDR2 YSLEER. The chain's CDR3 is CASSQPWARANTGELFF. DNA for the CDR3: TGCGCCAGCAGCCAACCCTGGGCGCGGGCGAACACCGGGGAGCTGTTTTTT.

The genes are TRBV29-1 and TRBJ1-2; 11 bases match TRBD1. Germline-derived CDR1 and CDR2 are SQVTM and ANQGSEA. V dropped 3 bases and J dropped 6; count of bases not matched to a gene: 3. This CDR3 contains 13 residues. Here the CDR3 reads CSVDRGQGDGYTF. For the CDR3, the DNA is TGCAGCGTTGACCGGGGACAGGGGGATGGCTACACCTTC.

This clonotype was found a few times. The V call is TRBV10-3, the J call TRBJ2-3, with D unresolved. The germline V gene encodes CDR1 ENHRY and CDR2 SYGVKD. This CDR3 is built from 12 residues. Trimming cost V 4 bases and J 1 base, with 3 bases left between them. This CDR3 is CAISVRTDTQYF. CDR3 coding DNA: TGTGCCATCAGTGTACGCACAGATACGCAGTATTTT.

This clonotype occurred many times. The gene calls are TRBV20-1 and TRBJ1-5, with D possibly TRBD1 on 5 matching bases. This CDR3 spans 14 amino acids. Per germline, CDR1 DFQATT and CDR2 SNEGSKA (reference sequence). The germline V and J ends were trimmed by 0 bases and 7 bases, with 13 bases remaining between them. The CDR3: CSARDRDRSQPQHF. The CDR3 DNA follows: TGCAGTGCTAGAGATAGGGACCGTTCCCAGCCCCAGCATTTT.

Concerning this clonotype: A read error may be the cause here, since a much bigger clone is one base away. This sequence joins TRBV7-9 and TRBJ1-6; the D is unclear. CDR1 SEHNR and CDR2 FQNEAQ come from the germline V gene (reference sequence). Trimming cost V 1 base and J 0 bases, with 7 bases left between them. This CDR3 region has 16 residues. The DNA of the CDR3 is TGTGCCAGCAGCTTAGACCTGAGCTCCTATAATTCACCCCTCCACTTT. Its protein product is CASSLDLSSYNSPLHF.

This clonotype was recorded at least ten times. This rearrangement joins TRBV29-1 to TRBJ2-7; D tentatively reads TRBD1 or TRBD2 (5 bases each). The germline V gene has CDR1 SQVTM and CDR2 ANQGSEA. The CDR3 spans 11 residues. The V end lost 4 bases, the J end lost 7 bases, and 11 bases lay between the germline ends. The CDR3 DNA reads TGCAGCGTTGCCTCGGGGCGGGAGCAGTACTTC. Amino acids: CSVASGREQYF.

The gene calls are TRBV7-2 and TRBJ1-3, with TRBD1 matching over 7 bases. Trimming at V came to 5 bases and at J to 12 bases, leaving 22 bases not matched to a gene. CDR3 length equals 17 residues. Per germline, CDR1 SGHTA and CDR2 FQGNSA. CDR3 amino acids: CASSAQGGSTISPSIYF. CDR3 nucleotides: TGTGCCAGCAGCGCCCAGGGGGGATCGACAATCAGCCCCAGCATATATTTT.

The rearrangement uses TRBV30 and TRBJ1-5; D is perhaps TRBD1 (5 bases). Germline values: CDR1 GTSNPN, CDR2 SVGIG (reference sequence). The CDR3 has 13 residues. The V end lost 2 bases, the J end lost 4 bases, and 9 bases lay between the germline ends. The CDR3 coding sequence is TGTGCCTGGAGTTTCGGGGGGAATCAGCCCCAGCATTTT. Amino acid sequence: CAWSFGGNQPQHF.

Worth noting for this clonotype: The CDR3 end shows no conserved phenylalanine or tryptophan, and so a read error is likely. The rearrangement uses TRBV6-6 and TRBJ1-5; 7 nucleotides agree with TRBD1. The length of the CDR3 is 15 residues. V gave up 2 bases and J gave up 5 bases; unmatched junction bases: 6. The germline gives CDR1 MNHNY, CDR2 SVGAGI (reference sequence). The CDR3 region has the DNA TGTGCCAGCAGTTACACGACAGGGTCCGATCAGCCCCAGCATCTT. Translating it yields CASSYTTGSDQPQHL.

The V gene is TRBV9, the J gene TRBJ1-2; 8 bases map to TRBD1. V trimming: 0 bases; J trimming: 3 bases; junction bases outside the gene matches: 10. The CDR3 loop spans 17 amino acids. Germline V gives CDR1 SGDLS, CDR2 YYNGEE. The CDR3 here is CASSVAGGAVEDYGYTF. As DNA, the CDR3 is TGTGCCAGCAGCGTAGCAGGGGGCGCCGTAGAGGACTATGGCTACACCTTC.

The rearrangement uses TRBV7-9 and TRBJ2-7; 8 bases are shared with TRBD2. Trimming cost V 5 bases and J 3 bases; bases outside gene matches: 18. There are 18 residues in the CDR3. The germline V gene has CDR1 SEHNR and CDR2 FQNEAQ (reference sequence). The CDR3 DNA reads as TGTGCCAGCAGCCCCCCAGGCTTACGACGCGGGAGGAGCTACGAGCAGTACTTC. This gives the protein CASSPPGLRRGRSYEQYF.